Many counts were recorded for the clone carrying this TCR beta chain. TCRdb passed the RACE reads through MiXCR, listing each CDR3 protein once. This table holds around 260,000 distinct CDR3 sequences, roughly 8.9% found once. The sample originates from a study of human T cells and chemical hapten exposure. The time point: pre-sensitization, week 0. The sample's treatment: therapeutic diphenylcyclopropenone sensitization with weekly scalp DPC. The CDR3 loop spans 15 amino acids. Germline assignment: CDR1 SGHTA and CDR2 FQGNSA. After removal of 4 bases from V and 5 bases from J, the junction contained 9 bases not matched to a gene.

This material consisted of whole blood, taken in connection with sensitization to the hapten diphenylcyclopropenone (DPC). V gene TRBV7-2 combines with J gene TRBJ2-7; 9 positions match TRBD2. The source is a woman between 40 and 55 years old with alopecia areata. Some clones in this sample may be carry-over from other donors' samples. For the CDR3, the DNA is TGTGCCAGCAGCTCGGGGGTAGCGGGAGTTGACGAGCAGTACTTC. It yields the protein CASSSGVAGVDEQYF.